This T cell receptor (beta chain) came from a study of shared clonotypes between healthy human individuals (dated by TCRdb to about 2020). For context, the study as a whole: The cohort comprised a couple of women and three men aged 18 to 49 years. To estimate repertoire size and how much clonotype sharing occurs between individuals, the study deeply sequenced the blood TCR repertoires of roughly 5 healthy adults. Leukapheresis yielded between about 0.94 and 9.5 billion PBMCs per donor. For each donor, three plates each were used for CD4 naive and CD4 memory, two plates were used for CD8 naive, and one plate was used for CD8 memory. Different laboratories and diverse techniques were used to prepare libraries and sequence TCR repertoires, to increase sequencing depth and limit assay-specific biases. Points the paper makes about the study in general: Compared with non-shared clonotypes, clonotypes shared by all four sorted-subset donors had higher generation probabilities. Estimated clonotype richness was generally larger for naive than for memory subsets. Pairwise subsampling led to the expectation that sequencing depth would affect the degree of clonotype sharing among donors. Even with the large sequencing depth, rarefaction of the sorted-subset datasets indicated that sequencing was incomplete. Sampling was limited to blood, and TCR repertoires in tissue likely differ from TCR repertoires in blood. Because the study included only a small number of donors, the genetic and exposure-history diversity represented was limited. When several donors were compared, the shared fraction of clonotypes was about 5.2% for naive CD4, approximately 3.3% for naive CD8, roughly 2.5% for memory CD4, and 0.4% for memory CD8.

Using the deep immunoSEQ assay, multiplex PCR amplified TCR CDR3 regions from genomic DNA. Extracted genomic DNA from each cell subset was distributed evenly across all wells of several immunoSEQ 96-well plates, and each plate was treated as a replicate. For sorted subsets, each replicate PCR was loaded with about 0.2 ug genomic DNA, equivalent to some 31,000 T cell genomes. The purified libraries were quantified using a Qubit 3.0 fluorometer, sized with a Bioanalyzer 2100, and then quantified again using the KAPA Library Quantification kit. Each immunoSEQ 96-well plate was sequenced on its own single-read 150-cycle Illumina NextSeq 550 flow cell. In the source study's methods: Because the immunoSEQ output held only junctional sequences and lacked quality scores, the filtering could not match the filtering applied to full-length reads. Sequences were annotated with PyIR, a Python wrapper for IgBLAST v1.9, using IMGT germline references to assign V/J genes and CDR3. Reads with weak V/J assignments (E-value above 1e-6), missing CDR3, stop codons, out-of-frame junctions, or ambiguous translated residues were removed. V3J clonotypes were defined as sequences sharing an identical inferred V gene, J gene, and CDR3 amino acid sequence. To compute the percentage overlap between repertoires, the number of shared unique clonotypes was divided by the size of the smaller repertoire. Richness of each repertoire was evaluated using RTK rarefaction, the Chao1 estimator, and Recon v2.1 estimates of unobserved clonotypes. OLGA was used to compute generation probabilities for all TCRbeta clonotypes that the gDNA method yielded from several donors. Imported from immuneACCESS, the table was reduced by TCRdb to in-frame sequences with V and J called. These copies leave out some clones; in studies compared against another copy, an unresolved V gene accounts for under half, and the cause of the remainder is not known. V and J calls and clone size are those listed in that table; D and trimming were worked out from the DNA. For this sample the table gives about 1 million clones, of which around 75% were detected only once. The ten largest clones take up approximately 1.5% of the sample.

V trim: 2 bases; J trim: 5 bases; unmatched bases: 7. The germline V gene specifies LGHNA as CDR1 and YSLEER as CDR2. The CDR3 has 16 amino acids, counting the end cysteine and phenylalanine. CDR3 DNA is the only sequence kept; it has 48 bases, read in frame from the first base. Concerning this clone itself: Its antigen has not been determined. Base qualities are missing; no much larger clone stands one base away.

Healthy HIV-negative adults with no recently reported acute infections or vaccinations were included as donors. Every donor was a Caucasian adult living in Nashville, Tennessee, USA. Magnetic negative selection was used to enrich CD4+ T cells, after which naive cells were positively selected on CD45RA and the negative fraction became the memory subset. Blood was collected by leukapheresis, and PBMCs were isolated by Ficoll-Histopaque density gradient centrifugation and then cryopreserved in liquid nitrogen vapor phase. Analytical flow cytometry was used to check the purity and quantity of every magnetically sorted T cell population. Each sorted fraction had its genomic DNA isolated and then quantified by UV absorbance on a Nanodrop 2000c.

Recombination linked TRBV4-3 to TRBJ2-2, and 8 junctional nucleotides match TRBD2. This clonotype originated in a man aged 18 to 30 in good health. The source material was memory CD4+ T cells sorted from blood. Sample cell subset or site, as interpreted from the label and publication: CD45RA-negative fraction. The CDR3 protein sequence reads: CASSQIGLAGTGELFF. Here is the DNA: TGCGCCAGCAGCCAAATCGGACTAGCTGGGACCGGGGAGCTGTTTTTT.